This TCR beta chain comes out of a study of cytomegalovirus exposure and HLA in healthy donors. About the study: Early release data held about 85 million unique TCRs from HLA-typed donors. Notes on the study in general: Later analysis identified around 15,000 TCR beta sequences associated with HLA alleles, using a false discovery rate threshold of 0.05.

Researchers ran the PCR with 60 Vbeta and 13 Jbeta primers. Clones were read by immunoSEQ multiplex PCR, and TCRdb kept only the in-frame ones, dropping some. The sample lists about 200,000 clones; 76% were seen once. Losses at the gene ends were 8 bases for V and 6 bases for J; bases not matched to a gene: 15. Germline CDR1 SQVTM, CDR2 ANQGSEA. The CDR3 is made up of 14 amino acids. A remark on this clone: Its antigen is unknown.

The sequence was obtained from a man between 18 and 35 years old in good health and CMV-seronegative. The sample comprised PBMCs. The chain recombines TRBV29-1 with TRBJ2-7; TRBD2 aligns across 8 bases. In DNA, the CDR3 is TGCAGCTTCACGGCGGCGGGAGGTCCGAGCGAGCAGTACTTC. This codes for CSFTAAGGPSEQYF.